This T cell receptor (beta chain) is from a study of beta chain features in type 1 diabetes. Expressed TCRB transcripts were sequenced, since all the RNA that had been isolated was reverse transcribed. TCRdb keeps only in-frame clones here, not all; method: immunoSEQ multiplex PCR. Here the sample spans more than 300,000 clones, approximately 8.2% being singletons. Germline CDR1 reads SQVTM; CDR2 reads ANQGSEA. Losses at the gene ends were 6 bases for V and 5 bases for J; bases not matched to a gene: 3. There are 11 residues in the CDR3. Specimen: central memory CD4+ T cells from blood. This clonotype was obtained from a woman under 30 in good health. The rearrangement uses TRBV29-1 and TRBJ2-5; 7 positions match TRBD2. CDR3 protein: CSVRGGETQYF. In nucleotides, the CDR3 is TGCAGCGTAAGGGGAGGGGAGACCCAGTACTTC.